This record looks at one T cell receptor (beta chain) sequence and its context. Its antigen is currently unknown. CDR3 length: 13 amino acids. The TRB cDNA libraries were prepared by 5' RACE with UMI labels. From its re-call of the 5' RACE reads, TCRdb lists each CDR3 protein once, without DNA. The sample's table shows 50,000 or so distinct CDR3 sequences. All CD8+ T cell subsets were sorted in triplicate at 330,000 or so cells each. The data were taken from a study of CXCR3-negative and CXCR3-positive naive CD8 T cells. General observations from the study: High diversity, comparable across both naive subsets, contrasted with much lower diversity in memory CD8+ cells. The study found that naive CXCR3-negative and CXCR3-positive cells shared TRBV-TRBJ usage, while memory cells differed. A higher hydrophobicity marked the TRB CDR3s of CXCR3-positive naive cells versus CXCR3-negative naive cells.

The TCR comes from a human donor in good health. Some clones in this sample may be carry-over from other donors' samples. Sequenced sample: naive CXCR3+ CD8+ T cells from blood. Stated subset: CD45RO-CCR7+CD27+CD95- naive CD8+ T cells expressing CXCR3 (TNR3+). The chain combines TRBV12-3 or TRBV12-4 with TRBJ2-1; TCRdb's assignment of TRBD2 cannot be checked, as there is no DNA. The CDR3 region is CASSSGPANEQFF.